Shown below are 12 T cell receptor beta chains from a single sample sequenced in a study of control samples from healthy donors and cancer patients. Sequencing was performed with immunoSEQ multiplex PCR; in TCRdb, only in-frame clones are kept and a portion is missing. The sample has about 130,000 clones, 75% to 95% seen once. The sequenced sample was blood. Receptors were obtained from a man between 18 and 35 years old in good health.

The V and J genes are TRBV27 and TRBJ1-3, with unresolved D. In germline, CDR1 is MNHEY, CDR2 SMNVEV (reference sequence). The CDR3 length is 17 residues. The germline V and J ends were trimmed by 6 bases and 1 base, with 19 bases remaining between them. The CDR3, as DNA: TGTGCCAGCAGCCGAACTCCCTTCCGACCGTCTGGAAACACCATATATTTT. As protein: CASSRTPFRPSGNTIYF.

The J gene is TRBJ1-1, the V gene TRBV7-2; maybe TRBD1 (5 bases). The CDR3 is 14 residues long. Germline lookup yields CDR1 SGHTA and CDR2 FQGNSA. Trimming pared 1 base from V and 4 bases from J, leaving 10 bases between. The CDR3 DNA reads as TGTGCCAGCAGCTTAGGGGGGTTGAGCACTGAAGCTTTCTTT. Its protein product is CASSLGGLSTEAFF.

The chain uses TRBV5-6 and TRBJ2-2; 11 bases are shared with TRBD2. V shed 3 bases and J 6 bases; nucleotides not matched to a gene: 7. The CDR3 has 16 amino acids. Germline CDR1 is SGHDT and CDR2 is YYEEEE. CDR3 sequence (DNA): TGTGCCAGCAGCTCCGCTAGCGGGAGGCCCGCCGGGGAGCTGTTTTTT. Translated, it gives CASSSASGRPAGELFF.

This clone occurred once. This chain links TRBV23-1 with TRBJ2-1; D not resolved. TRBV23-1 is given ORF status, its function remaining uncertain. The CDR3 has 17 amino acids. Deletions cut 1 base from V and 5 bases from J, with 18 bases between. The DNA for the CDR3 is TGCGCCAGCAGTCAATGGCCCCCCGTAAGCCAGAACAATGAGCAGTTCTTC. It codes for CASSQWPPVSQNNEQFF.

A single count supports this clone. The chain uses TRBV4-1 and TRBJ2-7, with D tentatively TRBD1 or TRBD2 (5 bases each). Germline V gene sequence: CDR1 MGHRA, CDR2 YSYEKL. The CDR3 consists of 12 residues. V was cut by 4 bases and J by 7 bases, with 11 bases left in between. The CDR3 bases are TGCGCCAGCAGCCCAGGGACGGATGAGCAGTACTTC. This codes for CASSPGTDEQYF.

The chain recombines TRBV30 with TRBJ2-7; 13 nucleotides line up with TRBD2. J gave up 2 bases and V 2 bases, and 6 bases lay outside the gene matches. The germline V gene encodes CDR1 GTSNPN and CDR2 SVGIG (reference sequence). This CDR3 is built from 16 residues. The chain's CDR3 is CAWSKGLAGRTYEQYV. The CDR3 nucleotides are TGTGCCTGGAGTAAGGGACTAGCGGGACGAACCTACGAGCAGTACGTC.

The CDR3 DNA reads as TGTGCCAGCAGCTTGAGCAGGAACACTGAAGCTTTCTTT. Protein sequence: CASSLSRNTEAFF. The chain has TRBV5-8 and TRBJ1-1; D is undetermined. CDR1 is SGHTS, CDR2 YDEGEE, per germline. V was cut by 1 base and J by 1 base, with 5 bases left in between. The CDR3 has 13 residues.

The chain is built from TRBV28 and TRBJ1-4; 12 bases are a match to TRBD1. V shed 6 bases, J shed 6 bases, and the junction held 11 bases outside the gene matches. The CDR3 runs 17 residues. Germline V gives CDR1 MDHEN, CDR2 SYDVKM. The CDR3 region is CASSHTGTGGLDEKLFF. In DNA form, the CDR3 reads TGTGCCAGCAGCCACACCGGGACAGGGGGCCTGGATGAAAAACTGTTTTTT.

The chain couples TRBV5-8 to TRBJ1-5; perhaps TRBD1 as D (5 bases). This CDR3 region has 15 residues. V was cut by 1 base and J by 3 bases, with 11 bases left in between. Per germline, CDR1 SGHTS and CDR2 YDEGEE. Here the CDR3 reads CASSLSGRINQPQHF. The CDR3 nucleotides are TGTGCCAGCAGCTTGTCGGGACGCATCAATCAGCCCCAGCATTTT.

This chain connects TRBV6-5 to TRBJ2-5; TRBD1 matches at 7 bases. CDR3 length: 14 amino acids. CDR1 is MNHEY, CDR2 SVGAGI, per germline. V gave up 0 bases and J gave up 7 bases; unmatched junction bases: 5. The CDR3 sequence: CASSYSGTERTQYF. CDR3 sequence (DNA): TGTGCCAGCAGTTACTCTGGGACAGAAAGGACCCAGTACTTC.

V and J are TRBV9 and TRBJ1-2; a possible D gene is TRBD1 (5 bases). Germline CDR1 is SGDLS and CDR2 is YYNGEE. The CDR3 has 14 residues. The V end lost 2 bases, the J end lost 7 bases, and 15 bases lay between the germline ends. CDR3 in amino acids: CASSVSLGGSGYTF. CDR3 nucleotide sequence: TGTGCCAGCAGCGTGTCTCTCGGGGGGTCTGGCTACACCTTC.

The V and J genes are TRBV29-1 and TRBJ2-2, with TRBD1 identical over 10 bases. The ends lost 2 bases at V and 6 bases at J; junction bases unmatched: 6. Germline V gene lookup returns CDR1 SQVTM and CDR2 ANQGSEA. The CDR3 sequence is 15 residues long. The CDR3 nucleotides are TGCAGCGTTGAAAAACCGGGACAGGGGCCCGGGGAGCTGTTTTTT. The encoded protein is CSVEKPGQGPGELFF.